This T cell receptor (beta chain) is from a study of cytomegalovirus exposure and HLA in healthy donors. General study points: The authors listed 164 TCR beta chains as cytomegalovirus-associated. Certain indistinguishable V segments, among them TRBV6-2 and TRBV6-3, were excluded. In a later analysis, about 17,000 TCR beta sequences were associated with HLA alleles at 0.05 false discovery rate. TCR beta sequences reportedly predicted the HLA-A and HLA-B alleles of most subjects accurately.

Turning to this clone: What it binds is unknown.

A multiplex PCR was run with 60 Vbeta primers and 13 Jbeta primers. Using immunoSEQ multiplex PCR, the repertoire was profiled, and TCRdb retains in-frame clones only, with some absent. The sample yields about 130,000 clones, 70% to 85% seen once. The germline V gene encodes CDR1 SNHLY and CDR2 FYNNEI. V shed 0 bases, J shed 0 bases, and the junction held 2 bases outside the gene matches. The CDR3 runs to 15 residues. The sequenced sample was PBMCs. The clonotype was recovered from a man aged 45 to 65 in good health and CMV-seronegative. The rearrangement joins TRBV2 to TRBJ2-7; 7 nucleotides match TRBD1. The CDR3 spells CASSEAGQASYEQYF. The CDR3 nucleotides read TGTGCCAGCAGTGAAGCTGGACAGGCCTCCTACGAGCAGTACTTC.